The text below deals with one TCR beta chain. Germline trimming cut 6 bases from V and 10 bases from J; bases unmatched to any gene: 9. The CDR3 consists of 14 residues. Germline V gene lookup returns CDR1 MNHEY and CDR2 SVGAGI. MiXCR was run by TCRdb on the RT-PCR reads, yielding one entry per CDR3 protein. The sample lists about 680,000 distinct CDR3 sequences; approximately 15% were seen once. Sequencing was done on a sample of memory CD4+ T cells from blood. V usage is TRBV6-5 and J usage is TRBJ1-4; TRBD1 aligns across 9 bases. This receptor was obtained from a female donor in good health, serving as a healthy control. The CDR3 coding sequence is TGTGCCAGCAGCCCCGGGACAGGGACGGTAAAACTGTTTTTT. This encodes CASSPGTGTVKLFF.